The entry that follows covers one T cell receptor beta chain sequence. This entry is derived from a study of blood T cell repertoires in COVID-19. The CDR3 contains 16 residues. The germline V and J ends were trimmed by 0 bases and 10 bases, with 19 bases remaining between them. The germline V gene has CDR1 MNHEY and CDR2 SVGAGI. Repertoires were generated with immunoSEQ multiplex PCR, while TCRdb's copy carries only in-frame clones and drops some. The table has some 250,000 clones, about 70% seen once; the top ten hold approximately 3.2%. This chain joins TRBV6-5 and TRBJ2-1; TRBD2 is a possible D gene (6 bases). The receptor was derived from a woman aged 80 or over with acute or convalescent COVID-19. Sequencing used peripheral blood. The chain's CDR3 is CASSYSLGGALGEQFF. CDR3 sequence (DNA): TGTGCCAGCAGTTACTCGCTAGGCGGGGCTTTGGGGGAGCAGTTCTTC.